This T cell receptor (beta chain) was identified during a study of CD8+ T cells in alopecia areata. Stated treatment: oral pan-JAK inhibitor, 5-10 mg twice daily. Extraction of RNA preceded its reverse transcription into cDNA, which served as the sequencing template. Measured with immunoSEQ multiplex PCR; TCRdb has only the in-frame clones, and not every one. The profile shows over 100,000 clones, around 56% of them singletons. V lost 6 bases, J lost 7 bases, and 18 bases lay in between. From germline, CDR1 is GTSNPN and CDR2 SVGIG (reference sequence). The CDR3 spans 14 residues. V usage is TRBV30 and J usage is TRBJ2-2; D gene unclear. Sequencing used CD4+ T cells sorted from blood, obtained at week 4, from a patient treated with tofacitinib. This clonotype was obtained from a human donor with alopecia areata. CDR3 bases: TGTGCCTGCCAGTTACAATCCACGGGCGGGGAGCTGTTTTTT. This encodes CACQLQSTGGELFF.